The present entry profiles one T cell receptor beta chain with its context. This entry comes from a study of CD8 T cells in Susac syndrome. Roughly 0.45 to 1 ug RNA was reverse transcribed with random hexamers. The CDR3 of TCR beta was amplified by immunoSEQ multiplex PCR across 54 Vbeta and 13 Jbeta. TCRdb re-called the immunoSEQ multiplex PCR reads through MiXCR, storing one row per CDR3 protein. This table holds roughly 130,000 distinct CDR3 sequences, around 94% found once. The authors sequenced TCR beta from blood CD8+ and CD4+ T cells. TEMRA cells were FACS-enriched and CD8+ and CD4+ T cells negatively isolated. CDR3 length equals 14 residues. After removal of 0 bases from V and 7 bases from J, the junction contained 5 bases not matched to a gene.

Sequences were obtained from CD4+ T cells from PBMCs. The V call is TRBV12-3 or TRBV12-4, the J call TRBJ2-7; 8 bases agree with TRBD1. The sequence derives from a human donor with multiple sclerosis. The CDR3 sequence: CASSLAQGAGEQYF. The CDR3 region has the DNA TGTGCCAGCAGTTTAGCCCAGGGGGCGGGTGAGCAGTACTTC.